The next 23 T cell receptor beta chains were all read from a single sample in a study of blood T cells in healthy people across ages. A second PCR of 7 to 11 cycles used a sample-barcoded 5' primer and a J-beta primer mix. TCRdb independently ran MiXCR on the 5' RACE reads; one entry per CDR3 protein. The table records over 700,000 distinct CDR3 sequences, 20% to 25% of them present only once. This sample was shared with a second study, whose subject was T cells of mothers and their children.

Sequenced material: blood. These receptors came from a boy younger than 18 in good health.

This clonotype turned up a few times. This chain joins TRBV28 and TRBJ2-5; D uncertain. V lost 3 bases and J 3 bases, leaving 8 bases between the germline ends. Germline CDR1 reads MDHEN; CDR2 reads SYDVKM. This CDR3 spans 13 amino acids. The DNA for the CDR3 is TGTGCCAGCAGTTTGGTCATGGAAGAGACCCAGTACTTC. This translates into CASSLVMEETQYF.

The CDR3 DNA sequence: TGTGCCAGCAGCACACAGGGTTTGGATGGCTACACCTTC. Amino acids: CASSTQGLDGYTF. The chain carries TRBV7-9 and TRBJ1-2, with D perhaps TRBD1 (6 bases). Germline values: CDR1 SEHNR, CDR2 FQNEAQ (reference sequence). Between the trimmed V and J ends, which lost 5 bases and 6 bases, there was a span of 13 bases. The CDR3 sequence is 13 residues long.

The rearrangement joins TRBV12-3 or TRBV12-4 to TRBJ2-5; D is possibly TRBD1 (6 bases). The CDR3 is made up of 16 amino acids. The ends were cut back, 5 bases at V and 5 bases at J, with 21 bases in the middle. In nucleotides, the CDR3 is TGTGCCAGCAGTCCAGGGGTAGGTAGGGCTAGGGAGACCCAGTACTTC. Translated, it gives CASSPGVGRARETQYF.

This chain uses TRBV24-1 with TRBJ2-7, with no clear D. Germline CDR1 reads KGHDR; CDR2 reads SFDVKD. V lost 7 bases and J lost 4, with 13 bases in between. The length of the CDR3 is 13 residues. Here the CDR3 DNA reads TGTGCCACCAGCGGTTACCCGACGTACGAGCAGTACTTC. This translates into CATSGYPTYEQYF.

The chain is built from TRBV7-2 and TRBJ2-5; 7 nucleotides align to TRBD2. The CDR3 has 15 amino acids. Germline V gives CDR1 SGHTA, CDR2 FQGNSA. V was clipped by 2 bases and J by 3 bases; unmatched bases: 6. Here the CDR3 reads CASSLSPGLKETQYF. In DNA, the CDR3 is TGTGCCAGCAGCTTATCCCCGGGACTAAAAGAGACCCAGTACTTC.

This sequence joins TRBV29-1 and TRBJ1-1; D might be TRBD1 (5 bases). Trimming took off 1 base at V and 1 base at J, with 13 bases between the two ends. The CDR3 is 15 residues long. The germline V gene encodes CDR1 SQVTM and CDR2 ANQGSEA. CDR3 nucleotides: TGCAGCGTTGAAGGTTGGGGGGGAGGGAACACTGAAGCTTTCTTT. This encodes CSVEGWGGGNTEAFF.

This clonotype was observed a few times. Without the conserved terminal phenylalanine or tryptophan, this CDR3 likely stems from a read error. The gene calls are TRBV6-1 and TRBJ2-7; 7 bases map to TRBD2. The CDR3 runs to 15 residues. Per germline, CDR1 MNHNS and CDR2 SASEGT. The V and J ends lost 7 bases and 0 bases, in that order; junction bases with no gene match: 9. The chain's CDR3 is CASTQGGTRSYEQYL. The CDR3, as DNA: TGTGCCAGCACCCAGGGAGGGACCCGCTCCTACGAGCAGTACCTC.

The chain couples TRBV7-2 to TRBJ2-3; possible D gene TRBD2, 5 bases. CDR3 length: 13 amino acids. Germline CDR1 SGHTA, CDR2 FQGNSA. Between the trimmed V and J ends, which lost 7 bases and 1 base, there was a span of 9 bases. CDR3 in amino acids: CASNGMGTDTQYF. The CDR3 nucleotides are TGTGCCAGCAACGGGATGGGCACAGATACGCAGTATTTT.

The rearrangement uses TRBV7-2 and TRBJ2-7; 8 nucleotides line up with TRBD1. The germline gives CDR1 SGHTA, CDR2 FQGNSA. V gave up 3 bases and J gave up 2 bases; unmatched junction bases: 6. The CDR3 has 15 amino acids. The CDR3 sequence is CASSFSTGDTYEQYF. CDR3 coding DNA: TGTGCCAGCAGCTTCTCGACAGGGGACACCTACGAGCAGTACTTC.

A few counts support this clonotype. The chain combines TRBV7-2 with TRBJ2-1; 10 nucleotides line up with TRBD2. CDR1 is SGHTA, CDR2 FQGNSA, per germline. V lost 2 bases, J lost 5 bases, and 6 bases stayed unmatched. The CDR3 totals 16 residues. The CDR3 DNA sequence: TGTGCCAGCAGCTTACGGCTAGCGGGAGTCGACAATGAGCAGTTCTTC. Protein sequence: CASSLRLAGVDNEQFF.

This clonotype was seen a handful of times. The V gene is TRBV5-1, the J gene TRBJ1-1; no firm D call. Between the trimmed V and J ends, which lost 5 bases and 0 bases, there was a span of 14 bases. CDR1 SGHRS and CDR2 YFSETQ come from the germline V gene. CDR3 length equals 15 residues. As DNA, the CDR3 is TGCGCCAGCAGGCGCGCCTCGACGGTGAACACTGAAGCTTTCTTT. This encodes CASRRASTVNTEAFF.

The V gene is TRBV7-9, the J gene TRBJ2-5, with D possibly being TRBD2 (5 bases). The ends were cut back, 5 bases at V and 4 bases at J, with 20 bases in the middle. The CDR3 covers 16 residues. Germline V gives CDR1 SEHNR, CDR2 FQNEAQ (reference sequence). CDR3: CASSPGTGNAAETQYF. DNA for the CDR3: TGTGCCAGCAGCCCCGGCACGGGAAATGCGGCAGAGACCCAGTACTTC.

This clonotype was counted only a few times. V is TRBV6-5 and J is TRBJ2-3, with D unresolved. The CDR3 is made up of 13 amino acids. Germline values: CDR1 MNHEY, CDR2 SVGAGI. Between the trimmed V and J ends, which lost 3 bases and 5 bases, there was a span of 9 bases. The CDR3 spells CASSYARVDTQYF. The CDR3 nucleotides read TGTGCCAGCAGTTATGCTCGTGTAGATACGCAGTATTTT.

This clonotype was counted between two and nine times. This chain connects TRBV29-1 to TRBJ2-1; D is possibly TRBD1 or TRBD2 (5 bases each). Trimming removed 6 bases from V and 0 bases from J, with 9 bases in between. The CDR3 sequence is 13 residues long. Germline values: CDR1 SQVTM, CDR2 ANQGSEA. Here the CDR3 reads CSVGESSYNEQFF. The CDR3, as DNA: TGCAGCGTGGGGGAGAGCTCCTACAATGAGCAGTTCTTC.

Only a few counts were recorded for this clonotype. The genes are TRBV28 and TRBJ2-5, with D maybe TRBD2 (6 bases). The assigned J gene may be wrong: the sequence end matches TRBJ2-7 better. Germline CDR1 is MDHEN and CDR2 is SYDVKM. CDR3 length equals 14 residues. Here the CDR3 reads CASSVAVGSYEQYF. The CDR3 nucleotides are TGTGCCAGCAGTGTAGCGGTCGGCTCCTACGAGCAGTACTTC.

The chain carries TRBV18 and TRBJ2-5, with D hard to call. The CDR3 runs 12 residues. CDR1 and CDR2 from the germline V gene are KGHSH and LQKENI. Trimming took off 0 bases at V and 4 bases at J, with 3 bases between the two ends. For the CDR3, the DNA is TGTGCCAGCTCACCACCGAGAGAGACCCAGTACTTC. Translated, it gives CASSPPRETQYF.

In this sample, this clonotype turned up a few times. The V gene is TRBV20-1, the J gene TRBJ2-7; D is undetermined. The CDR3 covers 15 residues. Germline CDR1 DFQATT, CDR2 SNEGSKA (reference sequence). With 1 base removed from V and 1 base from J, the gap between germline ends came to 14 bases. CDR3: CSARADALPSYEQYF. The CDR3 bases are TGCAGTGCTAGAGCTGACGCTCTCCCTTCCTACGAGCAGTACTTC.

This clonotype was seen more than once but under ten times. This sequence joins TRBV7-3 and TRBJ2-2, with 14 bases that match TRBD2. V trimming: 3 bases; J trimming: 6 bases; junction bases outside the gene matches: 0. The CDR3 length is 15 residues. CDR1 is SGHTA and CDR2 is FQGTGA in the germline V gene. The CDR3 loop is CASSLGLAGAGELFF. The DNA of the CDR3 is TGTGCCAGCAGCTTGGGACTAGCGGGAGCCGGGGAGCTGTTTTTT.

This chain joins TRBV20-1 and TRBJ2-5; either TRBD1 or TRBD2 may fit D (5 bases each). The length of the CDR3 is 15 residues. The V gene's germline CDR1 is DFQATT and CDR2 SNEGSKA (reference sequence). The ends were cut back, 0 bases at V and 6 bases at J, with 17 bases in the middle. The CDR3 reads CSARDQWGYDQTQYF. Written as DNA, the CDR3 is TGCAGTGCTAGAGACCAGTGGGGGTACGATCAGACCCAGTACTTC.

This clonotype occurred a few times. The chain recombines TRBV9 with TRBJ2-5; 8 bases map to TRBD2. The CDR3 totals 15 residues. J was trimmed by 5 bases and V by 3 bases; bases with no gene match: 9. Germline CDR1 and CDR2: SGDLS and YYNGEE. CDR3 protein: CASSALGLGGETQYF. CDR3 in DNA: TGTGCCAGCAGCGCCTTGGGACTAGGGGGTGAGACCCAGTACTTC.

The chain joins TRBV11-2 to TRBJ2-1; D remains unclear. The V end was cut by 4 bases, the J end by 7 bases, with 8 bases between. Germline loops: CDR1 SGHAT, CDR2 FQNNGV. This CDR3 is built from 12 residues. Here the CDR3 reads CASSSRWNEQFF. The CDR3 DNA sequence: TGTGCCAGCAGCTCCCGGTGGAATGAGCAGTTCTTC.

This clonotype has more than one count but fewer than ten. V usage is TRBV14 and J usage is TRBJ2-4; no clear D gene. Germline assignment: CDR1 SGHDN and CDR2 FVKESK. The V end lost 1 base, the J end lost 1 base, and 11 bases lay between the germline ends. The CDR3 totals 16 residues. Written as DNA, the CDR3 is TGTGCCAGCAGCCAAGTGATCGGAAAGGCCAAAAACATTCAGTACTTC. Protein: CASSQVIGKAKNIQYF.

This clonotype was counted only a few times. CDR3 sequence: CASSPIQAKNIQYF. CDR3 coding DNA: TGTGCCAGCAGCCCAATTCAAGCCAAAAACATTCAGTACTTC. The chain joins TRBV7-9 to TRBJ2-4; no definite D call. Looked up from germline, CDR1 is SEHNR and CDR2 is FQNEAQ (reference sequence). The CDR3 loop spans 14 amino acids. The V end was cut by 5 bases, the J end by 0 bases, with 8 bases between.